The rows below give T cell receptor beta chains drawn from one sample of a study of blood T cell repertoires in COVID-19. Sequenced by immunoSEQ multiplex PCR; TCRdb stores in-frame clones only, minus some. The sample includes around 270,000 clones, 84% of them seen just once. The sample was peripheral blood. All receptors come from a woman aged 40 to 55 who had recovered from COVID-19. CDR3s include the opening cysteine and the closing phenylalanine or tryptophan. Fields, in order: D gene, V gene, J gene, clone size, CDR3 length, CDR3 protein, CDR3 DNA. D genes are given only for firm matches. Size is stated for part of the rows, as once, few or many counts, or as a class when the clone is expanded.

>NA|TRBV6-5|TRBJ1-2|NA|13
CASRRGLGYGYTF
TGTGCCAGCAGAAGGGGGTTAGGCTATGGCTACACCTTC
>TRBD1|TRBV28|TRBJ1-2|few|14
CASSLTGDSSGYTF
TGTGCCAGCAGTTTGACAGGGGATTCGAGTGGCTACACCTTC
>TRBD1|TRBV2|TRBJ2-5|NA|13
CASNRGDEETQYF
TGTGCCTCGAACAGGGGGGACGAAGAGACCCAGTACTTC
>NA|TRBV11-2|TRBJ1-2|NA|15
CASSLEVGGNYGYTF
TGTGCCAGCAGCTTAGAGGTGGGGGGGAACTATGGCTACACCTTC
>NA|TRBV14|TRBJ2-2|few|14
CASSLWGFTGELFF
TGTGCCAGCAGCCTCTGGGGCTTCACCGGGGAGCTGTTTTTT
>NA|TRBV18|TRBJ1-1|NA|14
CASSLTTLNTEAFF
TGTGCCAGCTCATTGACTACGTTGAACACTGAAGCTTTCTTT
>NA|TRBV6-6|TRBJ2-2|few|14
CASSIQGNTGELFF
TGTGCCAGCAGTATACAGGGGAACACCGGGGAGCTGTTTTTT
>TRBD1|TRBV5-1|TRBJ2-2|many|15
CASSAGTGNTGELFF
TGCGCCAGCAGCGCCGGGACAGGGAACACCGGGGAGCTGTTTTTT
>TRBD1|TRBV28|TRBJ2-7|NA|13
CASRVTGIYEQYF
TGTGCCAGCAGAGTGACAGGGATCTACGAGCAGTACTTC
>TRBD1|TRBV29-1|TRBJ1-2|NA|17
CSVPASGTAISDYGYTF
TGCAGCGTCCCGGCCTCCGGGACAGCCATCAGCGACTATGGCTACACCTTC
>NA|TRBV6-4|TRBJ2-7|NA|13
CASIGHPSYEQYF
TGTGCCAGCATAGGACATCCCTCCTACGAGCAGTACTTC
>TRBD1|TRBV19|TRBJ1-5|NA|14
CASSPQQGSQPQHF
TGTGCCAGTAGCCCCCAACAGGGGAGTCAGCCCCAGCATTTT
>TRBD1|TRBV5-1|TRBJ2-7|NA|14
CASSQGQTYYEQYF
TGCGCCAGCAGCCAGGGACAGACTTATTACGAGCAGTACTTC